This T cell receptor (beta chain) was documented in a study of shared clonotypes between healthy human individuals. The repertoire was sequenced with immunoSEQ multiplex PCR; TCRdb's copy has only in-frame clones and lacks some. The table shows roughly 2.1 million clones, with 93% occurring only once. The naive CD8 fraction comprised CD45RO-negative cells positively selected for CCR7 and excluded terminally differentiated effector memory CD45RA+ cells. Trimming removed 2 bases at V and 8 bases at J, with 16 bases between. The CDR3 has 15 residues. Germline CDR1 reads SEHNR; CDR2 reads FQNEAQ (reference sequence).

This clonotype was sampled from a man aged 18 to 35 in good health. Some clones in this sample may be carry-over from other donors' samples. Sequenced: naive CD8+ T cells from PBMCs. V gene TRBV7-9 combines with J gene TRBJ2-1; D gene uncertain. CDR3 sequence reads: CASSLLEAPRDEQFF. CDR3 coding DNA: TGTGCCAGCAGCTTACTCGAAGCCCCTCGTGATGAGCAGTTCTTC.